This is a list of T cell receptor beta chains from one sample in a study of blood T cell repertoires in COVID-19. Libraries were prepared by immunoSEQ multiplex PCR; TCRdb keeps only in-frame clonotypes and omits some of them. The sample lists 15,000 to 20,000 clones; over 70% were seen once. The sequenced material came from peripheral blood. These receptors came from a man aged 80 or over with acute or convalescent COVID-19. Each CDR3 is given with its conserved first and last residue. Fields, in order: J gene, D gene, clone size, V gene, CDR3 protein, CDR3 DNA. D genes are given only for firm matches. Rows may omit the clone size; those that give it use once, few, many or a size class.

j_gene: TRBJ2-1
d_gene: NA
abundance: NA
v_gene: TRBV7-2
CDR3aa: CASSYNGQFGDEQFF
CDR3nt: TGTGCCAGCAGTTACAACGGACAGTTTGGGGATGAGCAGTTCTTC

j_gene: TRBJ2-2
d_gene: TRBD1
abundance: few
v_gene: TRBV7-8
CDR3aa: CASTKLRDRPTGELFF
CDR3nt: TGTGCCAGCACTAAACTCCGGGACAGACCCACCGGGGAGCTGTTTTTT

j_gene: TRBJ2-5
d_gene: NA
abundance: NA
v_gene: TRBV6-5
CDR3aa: CASNIPGFQETQYF
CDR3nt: TGTGCCAGCAACATTCCAGGGTTTCAAGAGACCCAGTACTTC

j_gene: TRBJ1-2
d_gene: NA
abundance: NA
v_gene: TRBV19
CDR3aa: CASSIDRRGVRYGYTF
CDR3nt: TGTGCCAGTAGTATAGATCGCAGGGGAGTTAGGTATGGCTACACCTTC

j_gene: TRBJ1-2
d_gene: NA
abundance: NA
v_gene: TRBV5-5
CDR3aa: CASSLANWGGSTNYGYTF
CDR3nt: TGTGCCAGCAGCTTGGCCAACTGGGGGGGTAGTACTAACTATGGCTACACCTTC

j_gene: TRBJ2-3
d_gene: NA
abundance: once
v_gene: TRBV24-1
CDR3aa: CATSDPSTRTDTQYF
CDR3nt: TGTGCCACCAGTGATCCATCTACTCGCACAGATACGCAGTATTTT

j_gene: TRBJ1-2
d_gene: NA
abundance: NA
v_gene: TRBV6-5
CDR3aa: CASSPRKDGKYGYTF
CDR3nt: TGTGCCAGCAGTCCCCGCAAGGACGGGAAATATGGCTACACCTTC

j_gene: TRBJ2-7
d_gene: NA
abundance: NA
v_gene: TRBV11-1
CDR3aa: CASSLDQGYEQYF
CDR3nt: TGTGCCAGCAGCTTAGACCAGGGGTACGAGCAGTACTTC

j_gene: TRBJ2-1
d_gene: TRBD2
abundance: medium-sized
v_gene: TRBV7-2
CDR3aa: CASSSTPGGGSKFF
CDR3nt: TGTGCCAGCAGCTCCACCCCCGGGGGGGGTAGTAAGTTCTTC

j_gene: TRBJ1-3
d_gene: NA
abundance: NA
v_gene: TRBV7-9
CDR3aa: CASSLETGHGYF
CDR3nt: TGTGCCAGCAGCTTAGAAACGGGACACGGATATTTT

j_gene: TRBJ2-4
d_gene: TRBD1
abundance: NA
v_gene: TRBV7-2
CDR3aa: CASSSRTGGSEISKNIQYF
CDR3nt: TGTGCCAGCAGCTCCCGGACAGGGGGCTCCGAGATAAGCAAAAACATTCAGTACTTC

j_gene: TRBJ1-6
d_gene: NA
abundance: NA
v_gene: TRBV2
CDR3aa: CASNFRTFGNSPLHF
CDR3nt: TGTGCCAGCAATTTCCGGACATTTGGGAATTCACCCCTCCACTTT

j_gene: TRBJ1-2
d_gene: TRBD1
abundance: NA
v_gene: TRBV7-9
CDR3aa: CASSPGTGGPGYTF
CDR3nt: TGTGCCAGCAGCCCCGGGACAGGGGGCCCTGGCTACACCTTC

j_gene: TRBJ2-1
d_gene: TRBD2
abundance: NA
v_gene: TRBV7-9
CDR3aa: CASSLAGGPFEQFF
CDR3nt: TGTGCCAGCAGCCTAGCGGGGGGACCTTTTGAGCAGTTCTTC

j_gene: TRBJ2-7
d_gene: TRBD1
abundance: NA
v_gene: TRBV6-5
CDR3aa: CASGLQGNEQYF
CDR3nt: TGTGCCAGCGGGTTACAGGGGAACGAGCAGTACTTC

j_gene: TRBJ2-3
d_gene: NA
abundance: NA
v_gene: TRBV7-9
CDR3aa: CASSLESTDTQYF
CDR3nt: TGTGCCAGCAGCCTGGAGAGCACAGATACGCAGTATTTT

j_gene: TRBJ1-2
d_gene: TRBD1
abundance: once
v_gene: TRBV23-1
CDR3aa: CASSLGQGIYGYTF
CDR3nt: TGCGCCAGCAGTCTGGGACAGGGGATCTATGGCTACACCTTC

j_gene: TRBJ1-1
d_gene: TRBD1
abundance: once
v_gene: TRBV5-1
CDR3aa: CASSLAGTAFTEAFF
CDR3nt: TGCGCCAGCAGCTTGGCCGGGACAGCCTTTACTGAAGCTTTCTTT

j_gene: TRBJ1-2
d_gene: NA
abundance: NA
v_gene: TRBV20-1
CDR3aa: CSGTGNYGYTF
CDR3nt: TGCAGTGGTACAGGGAACTATGGCTACACCTTC

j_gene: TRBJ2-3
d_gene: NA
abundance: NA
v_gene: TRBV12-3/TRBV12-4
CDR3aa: CASSLEERDTQYF
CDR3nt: TGTGCCAGCAGTTTAGAAGAGCGGGATACGCAGTATTTT

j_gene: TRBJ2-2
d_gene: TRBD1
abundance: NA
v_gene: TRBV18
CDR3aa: CASSPIGQGGTGELFF
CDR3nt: TGTGCCAGCTCACCCATTGGACAGGGGGGAACCGGGGAGCTGTTTTTT

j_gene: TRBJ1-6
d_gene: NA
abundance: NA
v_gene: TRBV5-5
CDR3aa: CASSHAGVGVANSPLHF
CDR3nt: TGTGCCAGCAGCCATGCGGGAGTGGGTGTAGCGAATTCACCCCTCCACTTT